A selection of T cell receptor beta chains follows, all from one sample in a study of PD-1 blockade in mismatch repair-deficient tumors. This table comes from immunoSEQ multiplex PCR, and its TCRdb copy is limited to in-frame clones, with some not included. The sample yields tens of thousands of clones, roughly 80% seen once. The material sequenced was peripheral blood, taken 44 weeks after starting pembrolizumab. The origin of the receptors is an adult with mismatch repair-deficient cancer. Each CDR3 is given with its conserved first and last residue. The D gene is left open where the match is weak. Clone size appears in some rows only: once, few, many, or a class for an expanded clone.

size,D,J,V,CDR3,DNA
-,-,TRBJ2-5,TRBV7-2,CASSRGQIQETQYF,TGTGCCAGCAGCCGAGGACAGATCCAAGAGACCCAGTACTTC
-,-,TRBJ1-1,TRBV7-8,CASIPLRLTEAFF,TGTGCCAGCATCCCACTCAGATTGACTGAAGCTTTCTTT
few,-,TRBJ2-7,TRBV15,CATSTRPRGEQYF,TGTGCCACCAGCACTAGACCGCGGGGCGAGCAGTACTTC
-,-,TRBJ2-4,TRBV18,CASSPPEAGLGNIQYF,TGTGCCAGCTCACCACCGGAGGCAGGGTTAGGAAACATTCAGTACTTC
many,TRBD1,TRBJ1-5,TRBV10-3,CAITPDRYQPQHF,TGTGCCATCACCCCGGACAGGTATCAGCCCCAGCATTTT
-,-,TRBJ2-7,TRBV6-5,CASTPPGRSSYEQYF,TGTGCCAGCACACCCCCGGGACGTAGCTCCTACGAGCAGTACTTC
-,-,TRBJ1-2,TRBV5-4,CASSFTGQTNYGYTF,TGTGCCAGCAGCTTCACGGGACAAACTAACTATGGCTACACCTTC
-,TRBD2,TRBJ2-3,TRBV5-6,CASSLTSGTITDTQYF,TGTGCCAGCAGCTTGACTAGCGGGACGATCACAGATACGCAGTATTTT
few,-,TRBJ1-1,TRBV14,CASSQDNYPGFDTEAFF,TGTGCCAGCAGCCAAGATAATTATCCAGGCTTTGACACTGAAGCTTTCTTT
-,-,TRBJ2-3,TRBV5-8,CASSRSGYGADTQYF,TGTGCCAGCAGCCGTTCGGGATACGGGGCAGATACGCAGTATTTT
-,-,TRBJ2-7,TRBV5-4,CASSLTPFEQYF,TGTGCCAGCAGCTTGACACCCTTCGAGCAGTACTTC
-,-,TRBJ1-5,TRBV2,CASSQVGRRQPQHF,TGTGCCAGCAGTCAAGTGGGGAGGAGGCAGCCCCAGCATTTT
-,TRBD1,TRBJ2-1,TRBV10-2,CASTLGQDQFF,TGCGCCAGCACCCTTGGACAGGACCAGTTCTTC
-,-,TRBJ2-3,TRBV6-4,CASSGSRGNTQYF,TGTGCCAGCAGTGGCTCAAGGGGGAATACGCAGTATTTT
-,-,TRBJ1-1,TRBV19,CASSAGRASTEAFF,TGTGCCAGTAGTGCAGGAAGGGCGAGCACTGAAGCTTTCTTT
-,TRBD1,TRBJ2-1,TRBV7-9,CASSIRDRGPDNEQFF,TGTGCCAGCAGCATCCGGGACAGGGGGCCCGACAATGAGCAGTTCTTC
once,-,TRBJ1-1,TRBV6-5,CASSLTAWGTEAFF,TGTGCCAGCAGTTTGACAGCTTGGGGCACTGAAGCTTTCTTT
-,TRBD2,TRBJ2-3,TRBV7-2,CASSFLAGVETDTQYF,TGTGCCAGCAGCTTCTTAGCGGGAGTGGAGACAGATACGCAGTATTTT
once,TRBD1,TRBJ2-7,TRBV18,CASRIGTGSSYEQYF,TGTGCCAGCCGAATTGGGACAGGGAGCTCCTACGAGCAGTACTTC
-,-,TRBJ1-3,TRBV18,CASSRQALFGNTIYF,TGTGCCAGCTCAAGACAGGCCCTCTTTGGGAACACCATATATTTT
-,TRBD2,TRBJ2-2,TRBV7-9,CASSRTSGRRNTGELFF,TGTGCCAGCAGCAGGACTAGCGGGAGGCGGAACACCGGGGAGCTGTTTTTT
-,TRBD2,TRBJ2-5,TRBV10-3,CAIRLAGVETQYF,TGTGCCATCAGACTAGCGGGAGTAGAGACCCAGTACTTC
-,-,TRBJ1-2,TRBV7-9,CASSLFGGDGYTF,TGTGCCAGCAGCTTATTCGGCGGAGATGGCTACACCTTC
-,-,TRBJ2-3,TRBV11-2,CASSLAQDTQYF,TGTGCCAGCAGCCTGGCGCAAGATACGCAGTATTTT
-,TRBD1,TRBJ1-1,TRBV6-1,CASRYRGQAEAFF,TGTGCCAGCAGGTACAGGGGGCAGGCTGAAGCTTTCTTT
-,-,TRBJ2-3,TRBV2,CASSAGTGGPDTQYF,TGTGCCAGCAGTGCCGGGACTGGGGGGCCAGATACGCAGTATTTT
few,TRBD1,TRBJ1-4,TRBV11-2,CASSPTGQGTEKLFF,TGTGCCAGCAGCCCAACCGGACAGGGGACTGAAAAACTGTTTTTT
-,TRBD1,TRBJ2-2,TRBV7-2,CASSLSGQGSFGELFF,TGTGCCAGCAGCTTATCCGGACAGGGTTCGTTCGGGGAGCTGTTTTTT
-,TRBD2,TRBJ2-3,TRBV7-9,CASSSTSGRGYTQYF,TGTGCCAGCAGCTCTACTAGCGGGAGAGGGTATACGCAGTATTTT
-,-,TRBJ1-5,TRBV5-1,CASSLGDFSNQPQHF,TGCGCCAGCAGCCTAGGGGATTTTAGCAATCAGCCCCAGCATTTT
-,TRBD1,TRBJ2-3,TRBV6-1,CASSRGGITDTQYF,TGTGCCAGCAGTCGAGGGGGCATCACAGATACGCAGTATTTT
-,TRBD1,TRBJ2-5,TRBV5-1,CASSSGTGGTQYF,TGCGCCAGCAGCTCCGGGACAGGGGGGACCCAGTACTTC
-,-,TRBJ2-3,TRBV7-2,CASSLGHSTDTQYF,TGTGCCAGCAGCTTAGGCCATAGCACAGATACGCAGTATTTT
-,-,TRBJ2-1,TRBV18,CASSPLGQLEQFF,TGTGCCAGCTCACCACTCGGGCAGTTGGAGCAGTTCTTC
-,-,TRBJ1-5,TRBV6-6,CASRPAYSNQPQHF,TGTGCCAGCAGGCCGGCCTATAGCAATCAGCCCCAGCATTTT
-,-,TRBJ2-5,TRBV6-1,CASSETTRVETQYF,TGTGCCAGCAGTGAGACTACCAGGGTTGAGACCCAGTACTTC
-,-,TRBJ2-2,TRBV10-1,CASSGRGADTGELFF,TGCGCCAGCAGTGGTCGGGGGGCGGACACCGGGGAGCTGTTTTTT
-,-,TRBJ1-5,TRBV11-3,CASSLTSQSTQHF,TGTGCCAGCAGCTTAACATCCCAATCAACCCAGCATTTT
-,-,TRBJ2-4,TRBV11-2,CASSFSGGGNIQYF,TGTGCCAGCAGCTTTTCCGGGGGCGGAAACATTCAGTACTTC
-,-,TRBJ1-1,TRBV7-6,CASRLEAGRPEAFF,TGTGCCAGCAGACTGGAGGCAGGGAGACCTGAAGCTTTCTTT
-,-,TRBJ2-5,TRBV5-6,CASSFTTGAGETQYF,TGTGCCAGCAGCTTCACTACCGGCGCTGGGGAGACCCAGTACTTC
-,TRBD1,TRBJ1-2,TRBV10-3,CAISDPGQGGDGYTF,TGTGCCATCAGTGATCCGGGACAGGGAGGAGATGGCTACACCTTC
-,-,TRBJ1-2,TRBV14,CASSQDRAYGYTF,TGTGCCAGCAGCCAAGATAGGGCCTATGGCTACACCTTC
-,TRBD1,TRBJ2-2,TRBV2,CASSGTGLFTGELFF,TGTGCCAGCAGCGGGACAGGGCTTTTCACCGGGGAGCTGTTTTTT
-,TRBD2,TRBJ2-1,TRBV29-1,CSVERGAGGANEQFF,TGCAGCGTTGAAAGGGGAGCGGGAGGGGCCAATGAGCAGTTCTTC
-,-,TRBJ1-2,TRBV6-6,CASSYSIPGYGYTF,TGTGCCAGCAGTTACTCGATACCCGGTTATGGCTACACCTTC
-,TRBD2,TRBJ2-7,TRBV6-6,CASSYGTRRYEQYF,TGTGCCAGCAGTTACGGGACTAGACGCTACGAGCAGTACTTC
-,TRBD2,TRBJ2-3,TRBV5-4,CASSSKREGTDTQYF,TGTGCCAGCAGCTCAAAGCGGGAGGGCACAGATACGCAGTATTTT
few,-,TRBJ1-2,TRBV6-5,CASSGTGFSYGYTF,TGTGCCAGCAGTGGTACAGGGTTTAGCTATGGCTACACCTTC
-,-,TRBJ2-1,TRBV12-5,CASGLVQGGLAGPYNEQFF,TGTGCTAGTGGTTTGGTACAGGGGGGGCTAGCGGGACCCTACAATGAGCAGTTCTTC